These 29 T cell receptor beta chains originate from one sample sequenced in a study of blood T cells in healthy people across ages. Then a second PCR, running roughly 7 to 11 cycles, was carried out with a sample-barcoded 5' primer and a J-beta primer mix. One entry per CDR3 protein results from TCRdb running MiXCR on the 5' RACE reads. The sample includes about 1.8 million distinct CDR3 sequences, around half seen only once; the top ten take less than 2.5%. Sample: blood. These receptors were collected from a woman in her 40s in good health.

J is TRBJ1-1 and V is TRBV5-5; perhaps TRBD1 as D (6 bases). Germline lookup yields CDR1 SGHKS and CDR2 YYEKEE (reference sequence). The V gene lost 2 bases and the J gene lost 3 bases, with 14 bases spanning the gap. This CDR3 has 15 residues. This CDR3 reads CASSLSRGRYTEAFF. CDR3 nucleotides: TGTGCCAGCAGCTTAAGTAGGGGGAGGTACACTGAAGCTTTCTTT.

V is TRBV6-2 or TRBV6-3 and J is TRBJ2-7; 7 bases are a match to TRBD1. Trimming removed 6 bases from V and 7 bases from J; junction bases left unmatched: 6. Germline V gene lookup returns CDR1 MNHEY and CDR2 SVGEGT. The CDR3 consists of 12 residues. CDR3 nucleotides: TGTGCCAGCAGGTACCTCAGGGGGGAGCAGTACTTC. Protein sequence: CASRYLRGEQYF.

This clonotype showed up just a few times. The chain carries TRBV24-1 and TRBJ1-5, with a tentative D call TRBD1 (5 bases). Per germline, CDR1 KGHDR and CDR2 SFDVKD. The CDR3 consists of 14 residues. Trimming cost V 4 bases and J 3 bases, with 9 bases left between them. Here the CDR3 DNA reads TGTGCCACCAGTGACAAGACAGCCAATCAGCCCCAGCATTTT. Amino acid sequence: CATSDKTANQPQHF.

This clonotype was seen only a few times. The J gene is TRBJ2-1, the V gene TRBV6-1; 9 positions agree with TRBD1. CDR3 size: 17 residues. V was pared by 6 bases and J by 3 bases, with 12 bases of the junction left unmatched. Germline CDR1 is MNHNS and CDR2 is SASEGT. CDR3 loop: CASRADPGQGRYNEQFF. Here the CDR3 DNA reads TGTGCCAGCAGGGCTGACCCGGGACAGGGTCGCTACAATGAGCAGTTCTTC.

This clonotype was seen more than once but under ten times. The genes are TRBV29-1 and TRBJ2-7; no clear D. This CDR3 has 13 residues. Germline CDR1 reads SQVTM; CDR2 reads ANQGSEA. Trimming took 1 base from V and 4 from J, leaving 11 bases between them. The CDR3 here is CSVEGAASYEQYF. The DNA of the CDR3 is TGCAGCGTTGAAGGCGCTGCGAGTTACGAGCAGTACTTC.

The V gene is TRBV15, the J gene TRBJ2-3; D is perhaps TRBD1 (5 bases). Looked up from germline, CDR1 is LNHNV and CDR2 is YYDKDF (reference sequence). V shed 0 bases and J shed 1 base, with 11 bases lying between them. The length of the CDR3 is 16 residues. This CDR3 is CATSRDQQGRTDTQYF. The CDR3 nucleotides read TGTGCCACCAGCAGAGATCAGCAGGGCCGCACAGATACGCAGTATTTT.

The chain couples TRBV4-3 to TRBJ2-3, with 7 bases matching TRBD2. The CDR3 contains 15 residues. Germline CDR1 LGHNA, CDR2 YSLEER. The V segment lost 0 bases and the J segment 6 bases; nucleotides outside the gene matches: 6. This CDR3 reads CASSQDGGLVDTQYF. CDR3 sequence (DNA): TGCGCCAGCAGCCAAGATGGAGGACTAGTGGATACGCAGTATTTT.

The V gene is TRBV10-1, the J gene TRBJ2-4; a possible D gene is TRBD1 (5 bases). The V end lost 8 bases, the J end lost 1 base, and 18 bases lay between the germline ends. Looked up from germline, CDR1 is WNHNN and CDR2 is SYGVQD (reference sequence). The CDR3 totals 16 residues. CDR3 in DNA: TGCGCCAGCTCAGAGTATCAGGGAAAGGCCAAAAACATTCAGTACTTC. This translates into CASSEYQGKAKNIQYF.

This clonotype has just a few counts. The chain links TRBV27 to TRBJ2-3, with no clear D. V gave up 6 bases and J gave up 0 bases, with 19 bases separating them. Germline V gene data show CDR1 as MNHEY and CDR2 as SMNVEV (reference sequence). There are 17 residues in the CDR3. The CDR3 loop is CASSPLWGGRSTDTQYF. The CDR3 nucleotides are TGTGCCAGCAGCCCCCTGTGGGGTGGCCGTAGCACAGATACGCAGTATTTT.

This sequence joins TRBV5-1 and TRBJ2-4; the D gene is possibly TRBD1 (6 bases). The J call may be wrong; the DNA end is better matched by TRBJ2-7. The germline V gene encodes CDR1 SGHRS and CDR2 YFSETQ. The length of the CDR3 is 14 residues. CDR3 amino acids: CASNTGQKQYEQYF. The DNA of the CDR3 is TGCGCCAGCAACACCGGACAGAAGCAGTACGAGCAGTACTTC.

This chain links TRBV10-3 with TRBJ1-3; tentatively, D is TRBD1 (5 bases). Germline V gene data show CDR1 as ENHRY and CDR2 as SYGVKD. The CDR3 has 14 residues. The V end was cut by 0 bases, the J end by 2 bases, with 5 bases between. The CDR3 nucleotides read TGTGCCATCAGTGAGTCGACAGCTGGAAACACCATATATTTT. As protein: CAISESTAGNTIYF.

This clonotype was observed a handful of times. The CDR3 is CASTPHTGNTGANVLTF. The CDR3 DNA sequence: TGTGCCAGCACCCCTCATACAGGGAATACTGGGGCCAACGTCCTGACTTTC. The J gene is TRBJ2-6, the V gene TRBV6-2 or TRBV6-3; D perhaps matches TRBD1 (6 bases). The CDR3 is 17 residues long. Germline values: CDR1 MNHEY, CDR2 SVGEGT. The V end was cut by 7 bases, the J end by 2 bases, with 18 bases between.

The CDR3 sequence is CASSRPGQALNEQFF. For the CDR3, the DNA is TGTGCCAGCAGCCGCCCCGGACAGGCTCTCAATGAGCAGTTCTTC. V gene TRBV28 combines with J gene TRBJ2-7; 7 bases are shared with TRBD1. The tail of the sequence fits TRBJ2-1 better, so the J call may be wrong. The V gene's germline CDR1 is MDHEN and CDR2 SYDVKM. The CDR3 sequence is 15 residues long.

This clonotype has just a few counts. The chain has TRBV7-2 and TRBJ2-3; weak D call: TRBD1 (5 bases). The germline V gene encodes CDR1 SGHTA and CDR2 FQGNSA. Trimming pared 5 bases from V and 14 bases from J, leaving 23 bases between. This CDR3 spans 14 amino acids. The CDR3, as DNA: TGTGCCAGCAGCCCACAAGTTAGGGGCCTCGGGTGGTATTTT. Translation: CASSPQVRGLGWYF.

This clonotype has only a few counts. J is TRBJ2-7 and V is TRBV7-6, with TRBD2 identical over 8 bases. Looked up from germline, CDR1 is SGHVS and CDR2 is FNYEAQ. Germline trimming cut 2 bases from V and 0 bases from J; bases unmatched to any gene: 9. This CDR3 contains 17 residues. DNA for the CDR3: TGTGCCAGCAGCTTAACAACGGGGGGGACGATCTCCTACGAGCAGTACTTC. Translating gives CASSLTTGGTISYEQYF.

This clonotype was seen at least ten times. As DNA, the CDR3 is TGTGCCAGCAGTTCGGACTCTGGGGCCAACGTCCTGACTTTC. Protein product: CASSSDSGANVLTF. The V and J genes are TRBV12-3 or TRBV12-4 and TRBJ2-6; no reliable D call. V lost 4 bases and J 0 bases, leaving 4 bases between the germline ends. The CDR3 has 14 residues.

The chain links TRBV20-1 to TRBJ2-7, with D unclear. The CDR3 length is 15 residues. V was shortened by 4 bases and J by 0 bases, with 16 bases between the two germline ends. Germline V lookup: CDR1 DFQATT, CDR2 SNEGSKA (reference sequence). The CDR3 region has the DNA TGCAGTGCTAACCCCCGCGGTGTCAGCTCCTACGAGCAGTACTTC. Its translation is CSANPRGVSSYEQYF.

In the case of this clonotype: The junction shows a germline mismatch at one end, possibly a read error. The genes are TRBV6-5 and TRBJ2-7, with D possibly matching TRBD1 (6 bases). Germline lookup yields CDR1 MNHEY and CDR2 SVGAGI. The CDR3 consists of 14 residues. For the CDR3, the DNA is TGTGCCGGCAGTTACAATTCTTTCAGGGGCGAGCAGTACTTC. Translation: CAGSYNSFRGEQYF.

This clonotype was seen more than once but under ten times. The rearrangement joins TRBV5-6 to TRBJ2-7; D ambiguous. The CDR3 consists of 14 residues. V lost 4 bases and J 3 bases, leaving 14 bases between the germline ends. Germline CDR1 SGHDT, CDR2 YYEEEE. DNA of the CDR3: TGTGCCAGCAGCCCCGTGGAGAAAGACTACGAGCAGTACTTC. Protein product: CASSPVEKDYEQYF.

This clonotype was recorded a few times. J is TRBJ2-7 and V is TRBV27; 7 nucleotides agree with TRBD1. The CDR3 totals 15 residues. CDR1 is MNHEY and CDR2 is SMNVEV in the germline V gene (reference sequence). The V and J ends lost 5 bases and 3 bases, in that order; junction bases with no gene match: 10. DNA for the CDR3: TGTGCCAGCAGTCCAGTGGGACAGCTCTACTACGAGCAGTACTTC. It encodes CASSPVGQLYYEQYF.

This clonotype was counted a few times. The gene calls are TRBV28 and TRBJ2-6; D perhaps matches TRBD2 (5 bases). V lost 4 bases and J 0 bases, leaving 16 bases between the germline ends. From germline, CDR1 is MDHEN and CDR2 SYDVKM. The CDR3 loop spans 18 amino acids. The CDR3 coding sequence is TGTGCCAGCAGTTCCATTATCCGACGGGACTCTGGGGCCAACGTCCTGACTTTC. This gives the protein CASSSIIRRDSGANVLTF.

This chain links TRBV28 with TRBJ1-2; the match to TRBD1 covers 8 bases. The CDR3 consists of 15 residues. The junction had 9 bases not matched to a gene; V was cut back by 5 bases and J by 4 bases. The germline gives CDR1 MDHEN, CDR2 SYDVKM. The CDR3 region has the DNA TGTGCCAGCAGTACCAGACAGGGGAGGAGCTATGGCTACACCTTC. Translated, it gives CASSTRQGRSYGYTF.

The chain is built from TRBV12-3 or TRBV12-4 and TRBJ2-2; 11 positions agree with TRBD2. The J segment lost 6 bases and the V segment lost 6 bases, leaving 6 bases of the junction unmatched. The CDR3 is 15 residues long. CDR3 nucleotides: TGTGCCAGCAGCCTACTAGCGGGAGTGGCCGGGGAGCTGTTTTTT. Protein product: CASSLLAGVAGELFF.

This rearrangement joins TRBV27 to TRBJ2-3, with D possibly called TRBD1 or TRBD2 (5 bases each). V lost 9 bases and J lost 0, with 16 bases in between. Germline assignment: CDR1 MNHEY and CDR2 SMNVEV (reference sequence). The CDR3 has 15 amino acids. This CDR3 is CASKTGLASTDTQYF. CDR3 nucleotide sequence: TGTGCCAGTAAAACAGGACTTGCTAGCACAGATACGCAGTATTTT.

CDR3 region: CSARDPAAYNEQFF. DNA for the CDR3: TGCAGTGCTAGAGATCCGGCAGCCTACAATGAGCAGTTCTTC. The chain combines TRBV20-1 with TRBJ2-1; D is uncertain. The CDR3 spans 14 residues. The germline CDR1 and CDR2 sequences are DFQATT and SNEGSKA (reference sequence). V was shortened by 0 bases and J by 2 bases, with 8 bases between the two germline ends.

A remark on this clonotype: A much larger clone is a single base away; this may be a read error. The V and J genes are TRBV12-3 or TRBV12-4 and TRBJ2-5; a possible D gene is TRBD1 (5 bases). CDR3 length equals 14 residues. CDR3 sequence reads: CASSSKGAIETLYF. CDR3 sequence (DNA): TGTGCCAGCAGTTCTAAAGGGGCGATAGAGACCCTGTACTTC.

This clonotype was seen a handful of times. This sequence joins TRBV20-1 and TRBJ2-4, with a tentative D call TRBD1 (6 bases). Looked up from germline, CDR1 is DFQATT and CDR2 is SNEGSKA (reference sequence). Deletions cut 5 bases from V and 0 bases from J, with 17 bases between. The CDR3 is made up of 16 amino acids. CDR3 coding DNA: TGCAGTGCTGCCACCGAGACAGGCCTAGCCAAAAACATTCAGTACTTC. Protein: CSAATETGLAKNIQYF.

The chain couples TRBV27 to TRBJ2-1; TRBD2 aligns across 7 bases. Germline CDR1 is MNHEY and CDR2 is SMNVEV (reference sequence). This CDR3 is 16 amino acids long. With V trimmed by 8 bases and J by 7 bases, 17 bases remained unmatched. Written as DNA, the CDR3 is TGTGCCAGCTCCCCAGGCGGGGGAGGGCTTGAGAATGAGCAGTTCTTC. This codes for CASSPGGGGLENEQFF.

A few counts support this clonotype. The V and J genes are TRBV7-9 and TRBJ2-1; weak D call: TRBD2 (7 bases). The length of the CDR3 is 16 residues. With 5 bases removed from V and 6 bases from J, the gap between germline ends came to 20 bases. The germline V gene has CDR1 SEHNR and CDR2 FQNEAQ (reference sequence). CDR3 residues: CASSPLGAGALNEQFF. For the CDR3, the DNA is TGTGCCAGCAGCCCCCTTGGCGCGGGGGCCCTCAATGAGCAGTTCTTC.